A single sample is the source of the 17 T cell receptor beta chains below, sequenced in a study of early T cells in non-severe SARS-CoV-2 infection. TCRdb re-called the 5' RACE reads with MiXCR, one entry per CDR3 protein. The sample carries around 25,000 distinct CDR3 sequences, around 5.8% recorded once. Source material: whole blood. Source of these receptors: an adult who was a healthcare worker with PCR-confirmed SARS-CoV-2 infection or an uninfected control (not recorded which).

This clonotype was detected many times. The chain joins TRBV28 to TRBJ2-1; TRBD2 agrees at 8 bases. In germline, CDR1 is MDHEN, CDR2 SYDVKM. The CDR3 covers 13 residues. The J segment lost 9 bases and the V segment lost 2 bases, leaving 3 bases of the junction unmatched. CDR3 nucleotides: TGTGCCAGCAGTTTAACGGGGGGGAGTGAGCAGTTCTTC. Translation gives CASSLTGGSEQFF.

This clonotype was counted between two and nine times. The chain uses TRBV11-2 and TRBJ2-7, with 11 bases aligning to TRBD1. CDR3 length: 17 amino acids. V lost 4 bases and J lost 4; bases outside the gene matches: 12. Germline V CDR1 and CDR2: SGHAT, FQNNGV. The CDR3 loop is CASSSTTGTGGTYEQYF. The CDR3 DNA reads as TGTGCCAGCAGCTCAACCACCGGGACAGGGGGAACGTACGAGCAGTACTTC. The whole variable domain, filled in from reference TRBV11-2 and TRBJ2-7, reads EAGVAQSPRYKIIEKRQSVAFWCNPISGHATLYWYQQILGQGPKLLIQFQNNGVVDDSQLPKDRFSAERLKGVDSTLKIQPAKLEDSAVYLCASSSTTGTGGTYEQYFGPGTRLTVT.

The sample holds many counts of this clonotype. The genes are TRBV14 and TRBJ1-2, with D unresolved. Trimming pared 1 base from V and 6 bases from J, leaving 9 bases between. Germline-derived CDR1 and CDR2 are SGHDN and FVKESK. This CDR3 has 13 residues. CDR3 protein: CASSQVGLDGYTF. For the CDR3, the DNA is TGTGCCAGCAGCCAAGTAGGGCTTGATGGCTACACCTTC.

This clonotype was recorded at least ten times. The chain links TRBV13 to TRBJ1-2, with TRBD1 matching 7 bases. The J segment lost 4 bases and the V segment lost 4 bases, leaving 3 bases of the junction unmatched. This CDR3 region has 13 residues. CDR1 PRHDT and CDR2 FYEKMQ come from the germline V gene (reference sequence). The CDR3 is CASSSRTGYGYTF. The CDR3 coding sequence is TGTGCCAGCAGCTCCCGGACAGGCTATGGCTACACCTTC. Combining the CDR3 with reference TRBV13 and TRBJ1-2 gives the whole variable domain AAGVIQSPRHLIKEKRETATLKCYPIPRHDTVYWYQQGPGQDPQFLISFYEKMQSDKGSIPDRFSAQQFSDYHSELNMSSLELGDSALYFCASSSRTGYGYTFGSGTRLTVV.

This clonotype was picked up a small number of times. V is TRBV5-1 and J is TRBJ1-3, with D hard to call. V shed 0 bases and J shed 4 bases, with 11 bases lying between them. In germline, CDR1 is SGHRS, CDR2 YFSETQ. CDR3 size: 15 residues. CDR3 coding DNA: TGCGCCAGCAGCTTGGGTGAGGGTTTCGGAAACACCATATATTTT. Translation: CASSLGEGFGNTIYF.

This clonotype appeared many times. The CDR3 reads CASSQEGLRADTQYF. Written as DNA, the CDR3 is TGCGCCAGCAGCCAAGAGGGATTACGCGCAGATACGCAGTATTTT. J is TRBJ2-3 and V is TRBV4-3, with unresolved D. The CDR3 spans 15 residues. V lost 0 bases to trimming and J lost 4 bases, with 11 bases between them. Germline lookup yields CDR1 LGHNA and CDR2 YSLEER.

This clonotype was seen only a few times. The rearrangement uses TRBV20-1 and TRBJ2-5; 7 nucleotides line up with TRBD2. Germline lookup yields CDR1 DFQATT and CDR2 SNEGSKA (reference sequence). CDR3 length: 13 residues. The CDR3 is CSHLGGGEETQYF. DNA of the CDR3: TGCAGCCACCTTGGCGGGGGTGAAGAGACCCAGTACTTC.

This clonotype was seen ten or more times. This chain uses TRBV3-1 with TRBJ2-3; D unresolved. V was clipped by 4 bases and J by 6 bases, with 11 bases between them. Germline values: CDR1 LGHDT, CDR2 YNNKEL (reference sequence). The CDR3 covers 13 residues. The CDR3 DNA reads as TGTGCCAGCAGCCTTAGACACCGCGATACGCAGTATTTT. It codes for CASSLRHRDTQYF.

The gene calls are TRBV20-1 and TRBJ1-1; D gene unclear. Germline loops: CDR1 DFQATT, CDR2 SNEGSKA (reference sequence). The germline V and J ends were trimmed by 3 bases and 1 base, with 6 bases remaining between them. This CDR3 is 12 amino acids long. CDR3 nucleotide sequence: TGCAGTGCTAGTACAAAGAACACTGAAGCTTTCTTT. As protein: CSASTKNTEAFF.

This clonotype showed up many times. The chain links TRBV19 to TRBJ2-3; TRBD1 agrees at 10 bases. Germline values: CDR1 LNHDA, CDR2 SQIVND (reference sequence). Trimming took 9 bases from V and 3 from J; bases not matched to a gene: 9. CDR3 length: 15 residues. CDR3 sequence reads: CASLPTGGWTDTQYF. The CDR3 region has the DNA TGTGCCAGCCTCCCGACAGGGGGCTGGACAGATACGCAGTATTTT.

This clonotype has ten or more counts. This rearrangement joins TRBV12-3 or TRBV12-4 to TRBJ1-2; D may be TRBD1 (6 bases). The CDR3 has 15 residues. The V and J ends lost 5 bases and 5 bases respectively, with 18 bases between them. The CDR3 reads CASSRWTAGVYGYTF. In DNA, the CDR3 is TGTGCCAGCAGTCGCTGGACAGCGGGAGTATATGGCTACACCTTC.

V is TRBV11-2 and J is TRBJ2-1; perhaps TRBD2 as D (5 bases). Germline CDR1 reads SGHAT; CDR2 reads FQNNGV. V was cut by 0 bases and J by 0 bases, with 9 bases left in between. This CDR3 is 16 amino acids long. CDR3 sequence: CASSLDGRASYNEQFF. The CDR3 nucleotides read TGTGCCAGCAGCTTAGATGGGCGGGCCTCCTACAATGAGCAGTTCTTC.

Written as DNA, the CDR3 is TGTGCCAGTAGTAGAGAGCGGGGCCTATCTTACGAGCAGTACTTC. This gives the protein CASSRERGLSYEQYF. The rearrangement joins TRBV19 to TRBJ2-7; 7 positions match TRBD2. CDR1 and CDR2 from the germline V gene are LNHDA and SQIVND (reference sequence). Losses at the gene ends were 4 bases for V and 4 bases for J; bases not matched to a gene: 10. The CDR3 totals 15 residues.

This clonotype was seen many times. The chain carries TRBV29-1 and TRBJ2-7, with 9 bases that match TRBD1. This CDR3 has 14 amino acids. Germline loops: CDR1 SQVTM, CDR2 ANQGSEA. V lost 6 bases, J lost 4 bases, and 10 bases stayed unmatched. CDR3: CSVQKGGQGYEQYF. The CDR3 DNA is TGCAGCGTGCAAAAGGGGGGACAGGGATACGAGCAGTACTTC.

This clonotype was counted only a few times. The rearrangement uses TRBV3-1 and TRBJ2-7; D unresolved. Between the trimmed V and J ends, which lost 0 bases and 2 bases, there was a span of 14 bases. The V gene's germline CDR1 is LGHDT and CDR2 YNNKEL (reference sequence). The CDR3 spans 16 residues. DNA of the CDR3: TGTGCCAGCAGCCAAGATCCCGGCAGGTCGACCTACGAGCAGTACTTC. Its translation is CASSQDPGRSTYEQYF.

The gene calls are TRBV6-2 or TRBV6-3 and TRBJ2-7; no firm D call. Germline V gene sequence: CDR1 MNHEY, CDR2 SVGEGT. The CDR3 covers 14 residues. The germline V and J ends were trimmed by 2 bases and 5 bases, with 13 bases remaining between them. This CDR3 is CASSYGWQLHEQYF. The DNA of the CDR3 is TGTGCCAGCAGTTACGGCTGGCAGCTCCACGAGCAGTACTTC.

At least ten counts were recorded for this clonotype. The CDR3 sequence: CASRDSRTDTQYF. The CDR3 DNA sequence: TGTGCCAGTCGGGACAGCCGCACAGATACGCAGTATTTT. The J gene is TRBJ2-3, the V gene TRBV6-5, with TRBD1 identical over 7 bases. Looked up from germline, CDR1 is MNHEY and CDR2 is SVGAGI. The V gene end was trimmed by 9 bases and the J gene end by 1 base; junction bases not matched to a gene: 4. The CDR3 has 13 residues.